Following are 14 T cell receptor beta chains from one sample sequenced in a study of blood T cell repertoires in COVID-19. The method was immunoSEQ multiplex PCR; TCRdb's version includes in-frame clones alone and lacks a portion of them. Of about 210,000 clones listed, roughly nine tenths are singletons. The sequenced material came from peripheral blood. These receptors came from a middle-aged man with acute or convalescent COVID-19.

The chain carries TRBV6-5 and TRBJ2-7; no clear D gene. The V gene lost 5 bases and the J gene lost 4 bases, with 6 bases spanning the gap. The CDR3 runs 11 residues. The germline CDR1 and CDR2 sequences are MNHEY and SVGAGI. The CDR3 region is CASSLEYEQYF. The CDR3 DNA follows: TGTGCCAGCAGTCTAGAGTACGAGCAGTACTTC.

CDR3 region: CALGGDTPYNEQFF. CDR3 DNA: TGTGCCCTGGGGGGGGACACCCCCTACAATGAGCAGTTCTTC. V is TRBV30 and J is TRBJ2-1, with D tentatively TRBD2 (7 bases). The V and J ends lost 8 bases and 2 bases respectively, with 16 bases between them. In germline, CDR1 is GTSNPN, CDR2 SVGIG (reference sequence). The CDR3 spans 14 residues.

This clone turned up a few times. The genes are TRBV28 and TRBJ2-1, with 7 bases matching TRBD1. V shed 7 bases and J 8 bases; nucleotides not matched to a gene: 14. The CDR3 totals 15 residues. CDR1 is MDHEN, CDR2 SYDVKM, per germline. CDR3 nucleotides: TGTGCCAGCACCTCTTTGAGGGGGCGGCAGGATGAGCAGTTCTTC. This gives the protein CASTSLRGRQDEQFF.

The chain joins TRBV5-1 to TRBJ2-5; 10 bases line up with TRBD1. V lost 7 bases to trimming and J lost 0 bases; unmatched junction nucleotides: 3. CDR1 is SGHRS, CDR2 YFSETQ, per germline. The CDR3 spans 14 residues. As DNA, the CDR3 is TGCGCCAGCCGGGACAGGGGAAACCAAGAGACCCAGTACTTC. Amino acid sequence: CASRDRGNQETQYF.

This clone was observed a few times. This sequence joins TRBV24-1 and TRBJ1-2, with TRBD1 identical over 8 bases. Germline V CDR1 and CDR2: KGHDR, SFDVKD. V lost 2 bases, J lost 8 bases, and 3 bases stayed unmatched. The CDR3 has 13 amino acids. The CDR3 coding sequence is TGTGCCACCAGTGATTCGGACAGGGAAGGCTACACCTTC. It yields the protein CATSDSDREGYTF.

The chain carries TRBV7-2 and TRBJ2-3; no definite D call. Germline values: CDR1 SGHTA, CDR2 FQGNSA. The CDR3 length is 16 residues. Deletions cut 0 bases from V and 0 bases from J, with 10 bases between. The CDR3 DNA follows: TGTGCCAGCAGCTTAGCGGTGGGCTTTAGCACAGATACGCAGTATTTT. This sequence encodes CASSLAVGFSTDTQYF.

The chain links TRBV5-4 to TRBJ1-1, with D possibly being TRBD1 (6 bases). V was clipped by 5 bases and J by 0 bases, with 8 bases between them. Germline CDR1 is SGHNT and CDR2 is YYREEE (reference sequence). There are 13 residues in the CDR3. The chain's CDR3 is CASRRQVNTEAFF. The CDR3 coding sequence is TGTGCCAGCAGGCGACAGGTGAACACTGAAGCTTTCTTT.

The CDR3 DNA reads TGTGCCAGTAGTACCTACGGTAGCGGGAGGGCCCGGGAGACCCAGTACTTC. Its translation: CASSTYGSGRARETQYF. The chain recombines TRBV19 with TRBJ2-5; TRBD2 agrees at 11 bases. After removal of 4 bases from V and 5 bases from J, the junction contained 12 bases not matched to a gene. Germline CDR1 is LNHDA and CDR2 is SQIVND (reference sequence). The CDR3 runs to 17 residues.

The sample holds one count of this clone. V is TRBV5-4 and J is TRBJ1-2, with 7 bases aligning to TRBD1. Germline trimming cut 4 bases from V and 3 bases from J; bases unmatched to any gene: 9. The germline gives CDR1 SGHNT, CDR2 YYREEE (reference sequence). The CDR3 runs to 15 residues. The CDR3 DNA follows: TGTGCCAGCAGCGATACAGGGGCGCTACACTATGGCTACACCTTC. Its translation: CASSDTGALHYGYTF. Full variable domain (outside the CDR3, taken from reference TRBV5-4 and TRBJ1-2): ETGVTQSPTHLIKTRGQQVTLRCSSQSGHNTVSWYQQALGQGPQFIFQYYREEENGRGNFPPRFSGLQFPNYSSELNVNALELDDSALYLCASSDTGALHYGYTFGSGTRLTVV.

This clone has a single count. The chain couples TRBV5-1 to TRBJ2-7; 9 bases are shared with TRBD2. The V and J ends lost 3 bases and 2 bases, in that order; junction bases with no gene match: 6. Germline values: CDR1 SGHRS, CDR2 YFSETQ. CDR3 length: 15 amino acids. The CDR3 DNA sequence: TGCGCCAGCAGCTCCTCGGTAGCGGGGGCCTACGAGCAGTACTTC. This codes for CASSSSVAGAYEQYF.

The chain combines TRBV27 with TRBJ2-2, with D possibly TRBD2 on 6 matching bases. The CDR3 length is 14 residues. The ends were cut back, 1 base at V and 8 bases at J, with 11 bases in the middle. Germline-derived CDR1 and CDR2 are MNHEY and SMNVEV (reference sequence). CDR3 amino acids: CASSLYGGGGELFF. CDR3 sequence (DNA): TGTGCCAGCAGTTTATACGGGGGAGGAGGGGAGCTGTTTTTT.

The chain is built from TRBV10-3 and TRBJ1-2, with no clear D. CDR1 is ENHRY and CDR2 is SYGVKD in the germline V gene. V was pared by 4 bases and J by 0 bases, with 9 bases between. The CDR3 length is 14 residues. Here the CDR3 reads CAISGEGTNYGYTF. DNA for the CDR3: TGTGCCATCAGTGGGGAGGGCACTAACTATGGCTACACCTTC.

The CDR3 nucleotides are TGTGCCTGGAGTGTAAAACTAGCGGGGGCCTCATTATCCTACAATGAGCAGTTCTTC. Its translation is CAWSVKLAGASLSYNEQFF. This chain links TRBV30 with TRBJ2-1; 11 bases match TRBD2. The germline CDR1 and CDR2 sequences are GTSNPN and SVGIG (reference sequence). The CDR3 is 19 amino acids. The ends lost 0 bases at V and 1 base at J; junction bases unmatched: 11.

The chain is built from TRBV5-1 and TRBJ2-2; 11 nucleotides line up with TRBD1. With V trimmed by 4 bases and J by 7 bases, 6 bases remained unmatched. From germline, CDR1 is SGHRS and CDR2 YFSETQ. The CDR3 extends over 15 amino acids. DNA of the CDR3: TGCGCCAGCAGCCCGGGGACAGGGGGGAACGGGGAGCTGTTTTTT. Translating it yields CASSPGTGGNGELFF.